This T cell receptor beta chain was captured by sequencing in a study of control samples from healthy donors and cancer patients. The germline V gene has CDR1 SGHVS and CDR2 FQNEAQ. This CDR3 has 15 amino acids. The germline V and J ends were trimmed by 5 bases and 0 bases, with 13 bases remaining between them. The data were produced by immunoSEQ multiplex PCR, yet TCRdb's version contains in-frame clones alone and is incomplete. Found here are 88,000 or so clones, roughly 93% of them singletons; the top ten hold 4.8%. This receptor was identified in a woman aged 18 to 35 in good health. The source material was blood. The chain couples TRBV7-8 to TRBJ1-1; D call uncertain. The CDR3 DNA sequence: TGTGCCAGCAGCGAACAAAGACCCATGAACACTGAAGCTTTCTTT. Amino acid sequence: CASSEQRPMNTEAFF. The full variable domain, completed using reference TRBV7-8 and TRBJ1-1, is GAGVSQSPRYKVAKRGQDVALRCDPISGHVSLFWYQQALGQGPEFLTYFQNEAQLDKSGLPSDRFFAERPEGSVSTLKIQRTQQEDSAVYLCASSEQRPMNTEAFFGQGTRLTVV.